This is a list of T cell receptor beta chains from one sample in a study of OX40 agonist ivuxolimab in advanced cancers. Produced via immunoSEQ multiplex PCR; TCRdb's table is partial and in-frame only. This sample yields 130,000 or so clones, of which approximately 92% are seen a single time; 0.15% to 0.17% belongs to the top ten. Sequencing was performed on CD4+ or CD8+ T cells sorted from blood, taken in a trial of the OX40 agonist ivuxolimab. The receptors here all came from an adult with an advanced solid tumor such as melanoma, head and neck, liver or kidney cancer. CDR3s include the opening cysteine and the closing phenylalanine or tryptophan. D genes are given only for firm matches. Expanded clones get a size class; other rows say once, few or many, or leave the size out.

clone size,J gene,V gene,D gene,CDR3 protein,CDR3 DNA
.,TRBJ1-3,TRBV6-1,.,CASSEAGQDGNTIYF,TGTGCCAGCAGTGAAGCTGGTCAGGATGGAAACACCATATATTTT
.,TRBJ1-5,TRBV18,.,CASSPPGDYQPQHF,TGTGCCAGCTCACCACCCGGTGATTATCAGCCCCAGCATTTT
.,TRBJ1-3,TRBV5-1,.,CASSLEAATSSGNTIYF,TGCGCCAGCAGCTTGGAAGCGGCAACGAGCTCTGGAAACACCATATATTTT
.,TRBJ2-2,TRBV29-1,.,CSVKQGRAGELFF,TGCAGCGTAAAACAGGGGAGGGCCGGGGAGCTGTTTTTT
.,TRBJ2-1,TRBV7-2,.,CASSLGRADNEQFF,TGTGCCAGCAGCTTAGGGCGGGCAGACAATGAGCAGTTCTTC
.,TRBJ2-7,TRBV28,.,CASSYVYEQYF,TGTGCCAGCAGTTACGTCTACGAGCAGTACTTC
.,TRBJ1-5,TRBV7-8,TRBD1,CASSQQTGANQPQHF,TGTGCCAGCAGCCAACAGACAGGGGCAAATCAGCCCCAGCATTTT
.,TRBJ1-2,TRBV5-1,.,CASSLAFQNGYTF,TGCGCCAGCAGCTTGGCCTTTCAAAATGGCTACACCTTC
.,TRBJ1-5,TRBV7-8,.,CASRVTAGNQPQHF,TGTGCCAGCAGGGTGACAGCGGGCAATCAGCCCCAGCATTTT
.,TRBJ2-2,TRBV27,.,CASSLRGPSTGELFF,TGTGCCAGCAGTTTACGGGGGCCAAGCACCGGGGAGCTGTTTTTT
.,TRBJ1-5,TRBV19,TRBD1,CASDRGHQPQHF,TGTGCCAGCGACAGGGGTCATCAGCCCCAGCATTTT
.,TRBJ2-2,TRBV5-1,TRBD2,CASAETSGVGGELFF,TGCGCCAGCGCTGAAACTAGCGGGGTTGGAGGGGAGCTGTTTTTT
.,TRBJ2-2,TRBV2,TRBD1,CASSVGQGSAGELFF,TGTGCCAGCAGTGTAGGACAGGGCTCTGCCGGGGAGCTGTTTTTT
.,TRBJ2-5,TRBV7-2,TRBD2,CASSSQPGLAGQETQYF,TGTGCCAGCAGCTCCCAACCTGGACTAGCGGGACAAGAGACCCAGTACTTC
.,TRBJ2-7,TRBV5-1,.,CASSLNTYEQYF,TGCGCCAGCAGTTTGAACACCTACGAGCAGTACTTC
.,TRBJ2-3,TRBV5-4,TRBD2,CASSPRGGGAGDTQYF,TGTGCCAGCAGCCCTCGGGGCGGGGGGGCAGGAGATACGCAGTATTTT
.,TRBJ1-5,TRBV19,.,CASSIGTDYSNQPQHF,TGTGCCAGTAGTATAGGGACAGACTATAGCAATCAGCCCCAGCATTTT
.,TRBJ1-4,TRBV9,.,CASSVSPTAPNEKLFF,TGTGCCAGCAGCGTCTCTCCCACAGCACCCAATGAAAAACTGTTTTTT
.,TRBJ2-5,TRBV19,.,CASSIRHTLGETQYF,TGTGCCAGTAGTATCAGGCACACCCTGGGGGAGACCCAGTACTTC
.,TRBJ2-7,TRBV6-6,TRBD1,CASSKQGTPYEQYF,TGTGCCAGCAGTAAACAGGGGACGCCATACGAGCAGTACTTC
.,TRBJ2-3,TRBV18,.,CASSPPGLSTDTQYF,TGTGCCAGCTCACCCCCGGGACTCTCCACAGATACGCAGTATTTT
.,TRBJ2-3,TRBV11-2,TRBD2,CASSFRGLAGGQDTQYF,TGTGCCAGCAGTTTCAGGGGGCTAGCGGGAGGGCAAGATACGCAGTATTTT
.,TRBJ1-2,TRBV5-1,TRBD1,CASSLGDRAMIYGYTF,TGCGCCAGCAGCTTGGGGGACAGGGCCATGATCTATGGCTACACCTTC
.,TRBJ1-2,TRBV18,.,CASSPGRNYGYTF,TGTGCCAGCTCACCGGGGCGAAACTATGGCTACACCTTC
.,TRBJ2-5,TRBV6-1,.,CASSELETQYF,TGTGCCAGCAGTGAACTGGAGACCCAGTACTTC
.,TRBJ1-2,TRBV15,TRBD1,CATSRAGTGPGYGYTF,TGTGCCACCAGCAGAGCGGGGACAGGGCCTGGATATGGCTACACCTTC
.,TRBJ1-2,TRBV7-8,.,CASSLARGAGYGYTF,TGTGCCAGCAGCTTAGCAAGGGGCGCCGGGTATGGCTACACCTTC
once,TRBJ1-1,TRBV7-2,TRBD1,CASSSDRAHTEAFF,TGTGCCAGCAGCTCGGACAGGGCACACACTGAAGCTTTCTTT
.,TRBJ1-1,TRBV11-3,.,CASSLYPGATEAFF,TGTGCCAGCAGCTTATACCCAGGGGCCACTGAAGCTTTCTTT
.,TRBJ1-1,TRBV7-3,.,CASSLEVNTEAFF,TGTGCCAGCAGCTTGGAGGTGAACACTGAAGCTTTCTTT
.,TRBJ1-2,TRBV27,TRBD1,CASSPDPQGDRQNYGYTF,TGTGCCAGCAGTCCAGATCCACAGGGGGACCGGCAGAACTATGGCTACACCTTC
.,TRBJ1-2,TRBV15,TRBD1,CATSRLGGGEGDYGYTF,TGTGCCACCAGCAGGTTAGGGGGCGGTGAAGGGGACTATGGCTACACCTTC
once,TRBJ2-1,TRBV14,TRBD2,CASSRRLAGAANEQFF,TGTGCCAGCAGTCGTCGACTAGCGGGAGCAGCGAATGAGCAGTTCTTC
.,TRBJ1-5,TRBV7-9,TRBD1,CASSSDRVNQPQHF,TGTGCCAGCAGCTCGGACAGGGTAAACCAGCCCCAGCATTTT
.,TRBJ2-5,TRBV7-2,.,CASSRTIEYQETQYF,TGTGCCAGCAGCCGAACCATAGAGTACCAAGAGACCCAGTACTTC
.,TRBJ1-2,TRBV7-8,TRBD1,CASSPGQGFDYGYTF,TGTGCCAGCAGCCCCGGACAGGGCTTTGACTATGGCTACACCTTC
once,TRBJ2-5,TRBV4-3,.,CASSQGQSPGLTQETQYF,TGCGCCAGCAGCCAAGGCCAATCACCCGGACTGACACAAGAGACCCAGTACTTC
.,TRBJ1-3,TRBV5-1,.,CASSPLGFGSGNTIYF,TGCGCCAGCAGCCCCCTGGGGTTTGGGAGCGGAAACACCATATATTTT
.,TRBJ2-3,TRBV6-5,.,CASTTLYSTDTQYF,TGTGCCAGCACTACACTATATAGCACAGATACGCAGTATTTT
.,TRBJ2-7,TRBV11-2,.,CASSPGLPSYEQYF,TGTGCCAGCAGCCCAGGACTCCCCTCCTACGAGCAGTACTTC
few,TRBJ1-5,TRBV5-8,.,CASSFLNQPQHF,TGTGCCAGCAGCTTCCTTAATCAGCCCCAGCATTTT
.,TRBJ2-3,TRBV7-3,TRBD1,CASSNQGAHTDTQYF,TGTGCCAGCAGTAACCAGGGGGCGCACACAGATACGCAGTATTTT
.,TRBJ1-6,TRBV19,TRBD1,CASKEQGGTPLHF,TGTGCCAGTAAGGAACAGGGGGGCACACCCCTCCACTTT
.,TRBJ2-5,TRBV5-1,.,CASSADRTGGTQYF,TGCGCCAGCAGCGCCGACAGGACTGGGGGGACCCAGTACTTC
.,TRBJ2-3,TRBV6-1,TRBD2,CASSRDYTDTQYF,TGTGCCAGCAGCCGGGACTACACAGATACGCAGTATTTT
.,TRBJ1-6,TRBV9,.,CASSGRGGPFAPLHF,TGTGCCAGCAGCGGGCGGGGAGGCCCATTCGCACCCCTCCACTTT
.,TRBJ2-3,TRBV5-1,TRBD1,CASSLGTGGTDTQYF,TGCGCCAGCAGCTTGGGGACAGGGGGGACAGATACGCAGTATTTT
.,TRBJ2-3,TRBV18,TRBD2,CASSQQGLGADTQYF,TGTGCCAGCTCCCAGCAGGGACTAGGGGCAGATACGCAGTATTTT
.,TRBJ2-1,TRBV11-1,.,CASSLGSTVYNEQFF,TGTGCCAGCAGCTTGGGGAGCACCGTGTACAATGAGCAGTTCTTC
.,TRBJ1-4,TRBV28,.,CASSNGNKLFF,TGTGCCAGCAGTAACGGTAACAAACTGTTTTTT
.,TRBJ2-4,TRBV11-2,.,CASSSGGGGAKNIQYF,TGTGCCAGCAGCTCCGGGGGAGGGGGAGCCAAAAACATTCAGTACTTC
.,TRBJ1-2,TRBV7-8,.,CASSLGGHDGYTF,TGTGCCAGCAGCTTAGGGGGACACGATGGCTACACCTTC
.,TRBJ1-1,TRBV6-1,TRBD1,CASKEGDSEAFF,TGTGCCAGCAAAGAAGGGGACAGTGAAGCTTTCTTT
.,TRBJ1-2,TRBV19,TRBD1,CASSIEGQGVYGYTF,TGTGCCAGTAGTATAGAAGGACAGGGGGTCTATGGCTACACCTTC